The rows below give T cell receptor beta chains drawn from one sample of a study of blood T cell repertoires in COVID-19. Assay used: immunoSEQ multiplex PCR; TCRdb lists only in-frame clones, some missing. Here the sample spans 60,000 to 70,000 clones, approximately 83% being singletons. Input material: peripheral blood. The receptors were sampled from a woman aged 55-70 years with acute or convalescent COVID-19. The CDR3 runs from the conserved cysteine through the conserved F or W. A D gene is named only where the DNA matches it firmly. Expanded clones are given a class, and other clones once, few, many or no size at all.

TGTGCCAGCAGCGTAGACGCGGGAGTTCGGAACACCGGGGAGCTGTTTTTT	CASSVDAGVRNTGELFF	TRBD2	-	TRBV9	TRBJ2-2
TGTGCCAGCAGTGAAGCCGGGAGTGGGGATACGCAGTATTTT	CASSEAGSGDTQYF	-	few	TRBV6-1	TRBJ2-3
TGTGCCAGCAGCTTAGGCCAGGGGAGCGAGAATCAGCCCCAGCATTTT	CASSLGQGSENQPQHF	-	-	TRBV7-8	TRBJ1-5
TGTGCCAGCAGCCCCAAGCATGGGGCAGGTGGCTATGGCTACACCTTC	CASSPKHGAGGYGYTF	-	-	TRBV7-2	TRBJ1-2
TGTGCCAGCAGTTTAAACGGGAGGGCCGTAGATACGCAGTATTTT	CASSLNGRAVDTQYF	TRBD2	-	TRBV28	TRBJ2-3
TGTGCGTCCGGGACAGGAGAGAAAGGTCACTATGGCTACACCTTC	CASGTGEKGHYGYTF	TRBD1	-	TRBV30	TRBJ1-2
TGTGCCAGCAGCCAGGGGAGCCGGGACAGGGGAGGGGGTAACGAAAAACTGTTTTTT	CASSQGSRDRGGGNEKLFF	TRBD1	few	TRBV7-3	TRBJ1-4
TGCGCCAGCAGCTTGGTCGGCAGGCCGGTGGGTGAAGCTTTCTTT	CASSLVGRPVGEAFF	-	once	TRBV5-1	TRBJ1-1
TGTGCCAGTTCGAAGGCGGGGGCGCACTACGAGCAGTACTTC	CASSKAGAHYEQYF	-	few	TRBV19	TRBJ2-7
TGTGCCAGCAGTTACTCGGACAGGTCGCCCCTCCACTTT	CASSYSDRSPLHF	TRBD1	-	TRBV6-5	TRBJ1-6
TGCGCCAGCAGCCGATCGGGACTAGCCGAGAACGAGCAGTACTTC	CASSRSGLAENEQYF	TRBD2	-	TRBV4-1	TRBJ2-7
TGTGCCAGTAGTAGTTGGGTAAGGAGAAATGAGCAGTTCTTC	CASSSWVRRNEQFF	-	-	TRBV19	TRBJ2-1
TGTGCCAGCAGCTTTGAGGGCTCGTCTGGGTTCTTC	CASSFEGSSGFF	-	few	TRBV5-4	TRBJ2-1
TGTGCCAGTAGTATTGACAGGGGGGGCAATCAGCCCCAGCATTTT	CASSIDRGGNQPQHF	TRBD1	-	TRBV19	TRBJ1-5
TGCGCCAGCAGCTTTTCTTGGAGCGTAGGGGGCAATGAAAAACTGTTTTTT	CASSFSWSVGGNEKLFF	TRBD1	-	TRBV5-1	TRBJ1-4
TGTGCCAGCAGTCCATTACAGACAAACACCGGGGAGCTGTTTTTT	CASSPLQTNTGELFF	-	-	TRBV28	TRBJ2-2
TGTGCCAGTAGTATAGATCGGACAGGGGTTGGCTACACCTTC	CASSIDRTGVGYTF	TRBD1	-	TRBV19	TRBJ1-2
TGTGCCAGCAGCGTGACAGGGGTCCCCGACACCTTC	CASSVTGVPDTF	TRBD1	-	TRBV13	TRBJ1-2
TGTGCCAGCAGTTTTCGGCGGTCTGGGCAGCCCCAGCATTTT	CASSFRRSGQPQHF	-	-	TRBV28	TRBJ1-5
TGTGCCAGCACTCGGTCAGGGATCACTGAAGCTTTCTTT	CASTRSGITEAFF	-	-	TRBV2	TRBJ1-1